The clone carrying this T cell receptor (beta chain) was seen a few times. Between the trimmed V and J ends, which lost 1 base and 3 bases, there was a span of 18 bases. The CDR3 is 17 residues long. Per the germline V gene, CDR1 is SGHAT and CDR2 is FQNNGV. This PCR relied on a set of 60 Vbeta primers and 13 Jbeta primers. Libraries were prepared by immunoSEQ multiplex PCR; TCRdb keeps only in-frame clonotypes and omits some of them. Of under 150,000 clones in the sample, 75% to 80% were seen once. The record originates from a study of cytomegalovirus exposure and HLA in healthy donors. The sequencing sample was made of PBMCs. This rearrangement joins TRBV11-2 to TRBJ1-1; D is possibly TRBD1 (5 bases). The TCR was taken from a woman aged 55-70 years in good health and CMV-seronegative. CDR3 coding DNA: TGTGCCAGCAGCTTAGGGGCAGGGACGGGGGTTGACACTGAAGCTTTCTTT. Encoded protein: CASSLGAGTGVDTEAFF.